These 22 T cell receptor beta chains originate from one sample sequenced in a study of T-cell reconstitution after alpha-beta-depleted transplantation in children. It was with unique molecular identifiers that the TCRbeta library was prepared. In TCRdb, the PCR reads were re-called with MiXCR into one record per CDR3 protein. The table has roughly 500,000 distinct CDR3 sequences, under 15% seen once; the top ten hold under 7%. The input for sequencing was PBMCs from the stem cell graft donor, taken from the stem cell graft. The receptors were sampled from a human donor who donated a stem cell graft to a child with combined immunodeficiency.

This clonotype appeared many times. The chain recombines TRBV27 with TRBJ1-6; D might be TRBD1 (6 bases). Trimming removed 7 bases from V and 10 bases from J, with 14 bases in between. The CDR3 sequence is 13 residues long. Looked up from germline, CDR1 is MNHEY and CDR2 is SMNVEV (reference sequence). The CDR3 bases are TGTGCCAGCAAGAGGCAGGGGTTATCACCCCTCCACTTT. Encoded protein: CASKRQGLSPLHF.

This clonotype appeared many times. The V gene is TRBV5-1, the J gene TRBJ1-2; 7 bases line up with TRBD1. This CDR3 is built from 15 residues. Germline V gene sequence: CDR1 SGHRS, CDR2 YFSETQ. Trimming cost V 0 bases and J 4 bases; bases outside gene matches: 6. The CDR3 here is CASSLDGDSFYGYTF. Written as DNA, the CDR3 is TGCGCCAGCAGCTTGGATGGGGACAGTTTCTATGGCTACACCTTC.

This clonotype showed up many times. The rearrangement joins TRBV6-2 or TRBV6-3 to TRBJ2-3; TRBD1 matches 7 bases. This CDR3 is built from 15 residues. Germline-derived CDR1 and CDR2 are MNHEY and SVGEGT. Unmatched junction bases numbered 11, after V lost 6 bases and J lost 5 bases. The CDR3 loop is CASRLRDRPRDTQYF. CDR3 bases: TGTGCCAGCAGGCTCCGGGACAGACCAAGAGATACGCAGTATTTT.

This clonotype has a count of ten or more. This sequence joins TRBV29-1 and TRBJ2-1; 9 bases are a match to TRBD1. The germline CDR1 and CDR2 sequences are SQVTM and ANQGSEA. This CDR3 has 11 amino acids. V shed 7 bases and J 8 bases; nucleotides not matched to a gene: 3. In nucleotides, the CDR3 is TGCAGCGGTCGACAGGGGGATGAGCAGTTCTTC. This gives the protein CSGRQGDEQFF.

The V and J genes are TRBV6-2 or TRBV6-3 and TRBJ2-1; D is possibly TRBD2 (6 bases). In germline, CDR1 is MNHEY, CDR2 SVGEGT. This CDR3 contains 15 residues. Between the trimmed V and J ends, which lost 4 bases and 7 bases, there was a span of 17 bases. CDR3 coding DNA: TGTGCCAGCAGTTCCCTTACCGGGAGAGCGAATGAGCAGTTCTTC. Translating gives CASSSLTGRANEQFF.

The sample holds a few counts of this clonotype. No DNA is shown, since the ends of the CDR3 on it are uncertain; the CDR3 is the one TCRdb lists. The chain carries TRBV29-1 and TRBJ2-2; the D call TRBD1 from the table was never checked on the DNA. Per the germline V gene, CDR1 is SQVTM and CDR2 is ANQGSEA. The CDR3 comprises 13 residues, both ends counted. CDR3 protein: CSVDGGTAGSCFF.

Many counts were recorded for this clonotype. The chain links TRBV12-3 or TRBV12-4 to TRBJ2-5, with D possibly TRBD2 on 6 matching bases. V dropped 2 bases and J dropped 0 bases, with 7 bases sitting between them. This CDR3 contains 14 residues. The CDR3 DNA sequence: TGTGCCAGCAGTTTAAGACTAGACCAAGAGACCCAGTACTTC. This codes for CASSLRLDQETQYF.

This clonotype has a count of ten or more. V gene TRBV12-3 or TRBV12-4 combines with J gene TRBJ2-7; perhaps TRBD1 as D (6 bases). V lost 6 bases to trimming and J lost 4 bases, with 7 bases between them. The length of the CDR3 is 11 residues. CDR3 coding DNA: TGTGCCAGCAGGACAGGATACGAGCAGTACTTC. Its protein is CASRTGYEQYF.

This clonotype was recorded at least ten times. The chain couples TRBV29-1 to TRBJ2-7; TRBD1 agrees at 11 bases. The ends lost 7 bases at V and 4 bases at J; junction bases unmatched: 6. Germline V gene data show CDR1 as SQVTM and CDR2 as ANQGSEA. The CDR3 runs to 13 residues. This CDR3 is CSAGDRGGYEQYF. CDR3 bases: TGCAGCGCTGGGGACAGGGGGGGGTACGAGCAGTACTTC.

The chain combines TRBV20-1 with TRBJ2-3; D is tentatively TRBD1 or TRBD2 (5 bases each). V was trimmed by 2 bases and J by 0 bases, leaving 12 bases between them. The CDR3 is made up of 15 amino acids. In germline, CDR1 is DFQATT, CDR2 SNEGSKA (reference sequence). The CDR3 loop reads CSARKTRDSTDTQYF. CDR3 DNA: TGCAGTGCTAGAAAGACTCGGGACAGCACAGATACGCAGTATTTT.

The rearrangement joins TRBV4-3 to TRBJ2-5, with 9 nucleotides matching TRBD1. This CDR3 contains 15 residues. With V trimmed by 1 base and J by 4 bases, 4 bases remained unmatched. Germline assignment: CDR1 LGHNA and CDR2 YSLEER. As DNA, the CDR3 is TGCGCCAGCAGCCAAGGGACAGGGGTGGTAGAGACCCAGTACTTC. It encodes CASSQGTGVVETQYF.

The rearrangement uses TRBV4-2 and TRBJ1-4, with 8 bases that match TRBD1. V gave up 6 bases and J gave up 6 bases; unmatched junction bases: 6. Germline V gives CDR1 LGHNA, CDR2 YNFKEQ. This CDR3 comprises 14 residues. CDR3: CASRLGQEDEKLFF. CDR3 sequence (DNA): TGTGCCAGCAGGCTGGGACAGGAGGATGAAAAACTGTTTTTT.

Comment on this clonotype: One end of the junction varies from germline; a read error may be responsible. V gene TRBV30 combines with J gene TRBJ2-7, with D possibly matching TRBD1 (6 bases). This CDR3 has 11 amino acids. CDR1 and CDR2 (germline): GTSNPN, SVGIG (reference sequence). The CDR3: CAWTIGGAGLF. The DNA for the CDR3 is TGTGCCTGGACCATAGGGGGAGCAGGTCTGTTC. The full variable domain, rest sourced from reference TRBV30 and TRBJ2-7, is SQTIHQWPATLVQPVGSPLSLECTVEGTSNPNLYWYRQAAGRGLQLLFYSVGIGQISSEVPQNLSASRPQDRQFILSSKKLLLSDSGFYLCAWTIGGAGLFGPGTRLTVT.

The V gene is TRBV7-9, the J gene TRBJ2-3, with TRBD2 as a possible D gene (5 bases). The V gene's germline CDR1 is SEHNR and CDR2 FQNEAQ (reference sequence). The length of the CDR3 is 16 residues. Trimming pared 5 bases from V and 1 base from J, leaving 16 bases between. The CDR3 bases are TGTGCCAGCAGCCGGACCGGGGAGTTAGGCACAGATACGCAGTATTTT. Translation: CASSRTGELGTDTQYF.

CDR3 in amino acids: CASSVDPRGGYTF. The CDR3 DNA is TGTGCCAGCAGCGTAGATCCCAGGGGAGGCTACACCTTC. This chain uses TRBV9 with TRBJ1-2; weak D call: TRBD1 (6 bases). Trimming left V 0 bases short and J 8 bases short, with 11 bases between. CDR3 size: 13 residues. In germline, CDR1 is SGDLS, CDR2 YYNGEE.

This chain connects TRBV29-1 to TRBJ2-6; D uncertain. Trimming cost V 0 bases and J 0 bases, with 6 bases left between them. Germline CDR1 and CDR2: SQVTM and ANQGSEA. This CDR3 is 15 amino acids long. This chain's CDR3 is CSVEDPGSGANVLTF. CDR3 in DNA: TGCAGCGTTGAAGATCCAGGCTCTGGGGCCAACGTCCTGACTTTC.

This clonotype was seen many times. The V call is TRBV21-1, the J call TRBJ2-2; TRBD1, as called in the table, went unchecked against the DNA. TRBV21-1 is termed a pseudogene. The CDR3 covers 19 residues. The CDR3 bases are TGTGCCAGCAGCAAATGGGAGTCAGGGGGACAAAGAGACACCGGGGAGCTGTTTTTT. Protein sequence: CASSKWESGGQRDTGELFF.

This clonotype was observed at least ten times. The V and J genes are TRBV29-1 and TRBJ1-5; unclear D gene. The CDR3 sequence is 14 residues long. Trimming shortened V by 6 bases and J by 4 bases, and 16 bases separated the two germline ends. The germline V gene encodes CDR1 SQVTM and CDR2 ANQGSEA. The CDR3: CSVADLGLNQPQHF. CDR3 sequence (DNA): TGCAGCGTCGCGGACTTAGGGCTGAATCAGCCCCAGCATTTT.

This clonotype was recorded many times. CDR3 in amino acids: CASSRGLETQYF. The CDR3 DNA sequence: TGTGCCAGCAGCAGGGGGCTGGAGACCCAGTACTTC. This chain links TRBV12-3 or TRBV12-4 with TRBJ2-5, with 8 bases aligning to TRBD1. This CDR3 contains 12 residues. V lost 6 bases to trimming and J lost 5 bases; unmatched junction nucleotides: 2.

The V call is TRBV20-1, the J call TRBJ2-3; TRBD2 is a possible D gene (6 bases). CDR1 is DFQATT, CDR2 SNEGSKA, per germline (reference sequence). This CDR3 has 11 residues. The CDR3 region has the DNA TGCGTAGCGGAAAGCACAGATACGCAGTATTTT. Translated, it gives CVAESTDTQYF.

This clonotype was seen many times. The chain couples TRBV12-3 or TRBV12-4 to TRBJ2-2, with a tentative D call TRBD2 (5 bases). The CDR3 sequence is 18 residues long. V was cut by 5 bases and J by 2 bases, with 21 bases left in between. CDR3 region: CASSPREGIGINTGELFF. In DNA form, the CDR3 reads TGTGCCAGCAGTCCCCGCGAGGGCATAGGCATAAACACCGGGGAGCTGTTTTTT.

This clonotype has just a few counts. The chain couples TRBV5-1 to TRBJ2-5, with D maybe TRBD2 (6 bases). CDR3 length: 14 residues. Germline loops: CDR1 SGHRS, CDR2 YFSETQ. Trimming removed 4 bases at V and 2 bases at J, with 12 bases between. The DNA of the CDR3 is TGCGCCAGCAGCCGGGCTAGCGAGCAAGAGACCCAGTACTTC. Protein: CASSRASEQETQYF.